The T cell receptor (beta chain) described here comes from a study of blood T cell repertoires in COVID-19. As for the study in general: The samples span acute and convalescent COVID-19 from the United States, Italy and Spain. Nucleic acid was either cDNA or gDNA, and it came from T cells, B-cell-depleted T cells, or PBMCs.

In the study's own analysis: Estimation of nucleated cell counts relied on the amplification of reference gene primers. Some clones are missing from TCRdb's copy, which holds only in-frame ones; the method was immunoSEQ multiplex PCR. V, J and clone size reflect that table, while D and trimming were determined from the DNA. The sample has about 81,000 clones, 75% to 90% seen once. V was clipped by 0 bases and J by 4 bases; unmatched bases: 10. Germline V gives CDR1 MGHRA, CDR2 YSYEKL. The CDR3 is 17 amino acids. The chain joins TRBV4-1 to TRBJ1-2; TRBD1 matches 8 bases. Source material: peripheral blood. This sequence was found in an older man with active or convalescent COVID-19. The CDR3 here is CASSQDGQGRDLYGYTF. For the CDR3, the DNA is TGCGCCAGCAGCCAAGATGGACAGGGCCGAGATCTCTATGGCTACACCTTC.